These 24 T cell receptor beta chains were sequenced from one sample in a study of blood T cell repertoires in COVID-19. The data were produced by immunoSEQ multiplex PCR, yet TCRdb's version contains in-frame clones alone and is incomplete. The data show about 76,000 clones, with 75% to 90% seen just once and 15% to 20% held by the top ten. The sequenced sample consisted of peripheral blood. The receptor source for this set is a human donor in a cohort sampled during active COVID-19.

In nucleotides, the CDR3 is TGTGCCAGCAAAATCAACGGGGTTACCTACGAGCAGTACTTC. Residues: CASKINGVTYEQYF. The chain links TRBV28 to TRBJ2-7; D possibly corresponds to TRBD2 (5 bases). Trimming cost V 7 bases and J 2 bases, with 15 bases left between them. CDR3 length: 14 residues. In germline, CDR1 is MDHEN, CDR2 SYDVKM.

The chain joins TRBV3-1 (or the pseudogene TRBV3-2) to TRBJ1-2; 10 nucleotides line up with TRBD1. V lost 1 base, J lost 5 bases, and 4 bases stayed unmatched. The CDR3 is 15 residues long. Germline loops: CDR1 LGHDT, CDR2 YNNKEL (reference sequence). CDR3 protein: CASSQGTGGGYGYTF. In DNA form, the CDR3 reads TGTGCCAGCAGCCAAGGGACAGGGGGAGGATATGGCTACACCTTC.

The chain employs TRBV6-5 and TRBJ2-3, with 8 bases fitting TRBD1. Trimming cost V 6 bases and J 4 bases; bases outside gene matches: 6. Germline CDR1 and CDR2: MNHEY and SVGAGI. The CDR3 consists of 14 residues. CDR3 DNA sequence: TGTGCCAGCAGGAGGGACAGGTTACCAGATACGCAGTATTTT. It is translated as CASRRDRLPDTQYF.

This clone was observed a handful of times. V gene TRBV7-9 combines with J gene TRBJ1-2; D may be TRBD1 (6 bases). Germline CDR1 is SEHNR and CDR2 is FQNEAQ (reference sequence). CDR3 length: 12 amino acids. Between the trimmed V and J ends, which lost 6 bases and 8 bases, there was a span of 13 bases. CDR3 nucleotide sequence: TGTGCCAGCAGACGGGACAAGTACGGCTACACCTTC. The encoded protein is CASRRDKYGYTF.

The chain uses TRBV11-2 and TRBJ1-1; D uncertain. Germline CDR1 and CDR2: SGHAT and FQNNGV. Trimming took off 5 bases at V and 8 bases at J, with 9 bases between the two ends. The CDR3 sequence is 11 residues long. The CDR3 protein is CASSHRTEAFF. The CDR3 DNA is TGTGCCAGCAGCCACCGCACAGAAGCTTTCTTT.

This clone was detected once. The chain employs TRBV28 and TRBJ1-3; TRBD1 is a possible D gene (6 bases). Germline V CDR1 and CDR2: MDHEN, SYDVKM. Trimming removed 5 bases from V and 4 bases from J, with 15 bases in between. This CDR3 has 15 residues. The CDR3 loop reads CASSNGGAQGNTIYF. In nucleotides, the CDR3 is TGTGCCAGCAGTAACGGGGGGGCGCAGGGAAACACCATATATTTT.

A single count supports this clone. V is TRBV11-3 and J is TRBJ2-7, with a weak D call TRBD1 (6 bases). The CDR3 has 16 residues. Germline CDR1 reads SGHNT; CDR2 reads YENEEA. V lost 0 bases to trimming and J lost 0 bases, with 12 bases between them. The CDR3: CASSLDGQGSSYEQYF. DNA for the CDR3: TGTGCCAGCAGCTTAGATGGGCAGGGGAGCTCCTACGAGCAGTACTTC.

Here the CDR3 reads CASRESYNSPLHF. The CDR3 nucleotides read TGTGCCAGCAGGGAGAGTTATAATTCACCCCTCCACTTT. The chain is built from TRBV28 and TRBJ1-6, with D hard to call. Trimming shortened V by 6 bases and J by 4 bases, and 7 bases separated the two germline ends. Germline CDR1 and CDR2: MDHEN and SYDVKM. CDR3 length equals 13 residues.

The V call is TRBV9, the J call TRBJ1-2, with 8 bases that match TRBD1. The CDR3 is 15 amino acids. With 0 bases clipped from V and 0 bases from J, the junction kept 1 base outside the gene matches. CDR1 is SGDLS and CDR2 is YYNGEE in the germline V gene. CDR3 in amino acids: CASSVATGANYGYTF. CDR3 sequence (DNA): TGTGCCAGCAGCGTAGCGACAGGGGCTAACTATGGCTACACCTTC.

This chain connects TRBV11-2 to TRBJ2-7, with D perhaps TRBD2 (6 bases). This CDR3 spans 15 amino acids. Per germline, CDR1 SGHAT and CDR2 FQNNGV. V was shortened by 6 bases and J by 0 bases, with 15 bases between the two germline ends. CDR3 bases: TGTGCCAGCAGATCGTGGCGGGGACCCTCCTACGAGCAGTACTTC. This sequence encodes CASRSWRGPSYEQYF.

The rearrangement uses TRBV19 and TRBJ2-1, with 8 bases fitting TRBD2. V lost 6 bases, J lost 0 bases, and 7 bases stayed unmatched. The CDR3 covers 16 residues. Germline V gene lookup returns CDR1 LNHDA and CDR2 SQIVND (reference sequence). In DNA, the CDR3 is TGTGCCAGTAGGGGGCCGCGGGGGGCCTCCTACAATGAGCAGTTCTTC. It codes for CASRGPRGASYNEQFF.

The chain uses TRBV27 and TRBJ2-1; the D is unclear. Trimming took 6 bases from V and 0 from J, leaving 12 bases between them. The CDR3 has 15 amino acids. Germline CDR1 and CDR2: MNHEY and SMNVEV (reference sequence). The chain's CDR3 is CASRPAESSYNEQFF. The CDR3 DNA is TGTGCCAGCAGACCCGCGGAGAGCTCCTACAATGAGCAGTTCTTC.

The chain couples TRBV12-3 or TRBV12-4 to TRBJ2-1, with D unresolved. The CDR3 is 13 residues long. The germline V and J ends were trimmed by 4 bases and 5 bases, with 9 bases remaining between them. The CDR3 spells CASSSLSDNEQFF. The CDR3, as DNA: TGTGCCAGCAGTTCTTTGAGCGACAATGAGCAGTTCTTC.

The chain recombines TRBV5-1 with TRBJ2-3, with 8 bases fitting TRBD1. After removal of 4 bases from V and 3 bases from J, the junction contained 7 bases not matched to a gene. The CDR3 has 15 amino acids. CDR1 SGHRS and CDR2 YFSETQ come from the germline V gene. This CDR3 is CASSLGTGRTDTQYF. CDR3 nucleotides: TGCGCCAGCAGCCTGGGGACAGGTAGAACAGATACGCAGTATTTT.

This clone was detected only a few times. V gene TRBV2 combines with J gene TRBJ2-7, with D possibly matching TRBD1 (6 bases). The germline gives CDR1 SNHLY, CDR2 FYNNEI. V gave up 3 bases and J gave up 0 bases, with 9 bases separating them. The CDR3 extends over 14 amino acids. CDR3 in DNA: TGTGCCAGCAGTGACCCACAGGGCTCCTACGAGCAGTACTTC. Its protein product is CASSDPQGSYEQYF.

This chain links TRBV6-4 with TRBJ1-1; D ambiguous. This CDR3 has 13 amino acids. V lost 3 bases, J lost 2 bases, and 7 bases lay in between. Germline loops: CDR1 MRHNA, CDR2 SNTAGT. The CDR3 sequence is CASSELRNTEAFF. The CDR3, as DNA: TGTGCCAGCAGTGAGCTCAGAAACACTGAAGCTTTCTTT.

The rearrangement links TRBV7-9 to TRBJ1-1, with D uncertain. This CDR3 has 15 amino acids. Trimming cost V 5 bases and J 0 bases, with 13 bases left between them. CDR1 is SEHNR and CDR2 is FQNEAQ in the germline V gene (reference sequence). CDR3 sequence reads: CASSPRWAMNTEAFF. CDR3 nucleotide sequence: TGTGCCAGCAGCCCCAGATGGGCCATGAACACTGAAGCTTTCTTT. Supplemented by reference TRBV7-9 and TRBJ1-1, the full variable domain reads DTGVSQNPRHKITKRGQNVTFRCDPISEHNRLYWYRQTLGQGPEFLTYFQNEAQLEKSRLLSDRFSAERPKGSFSTLEIQRTEQGDSAMYLCASSPRWAMNTEAFFGQGTRLTVV.

The rearrangement uses TRBV5-5 and TRBJ2-3; D not certain. CDR3 size: 14 residues. Trimming pared 0 bases from V and 2 bases from J, leaving 7 bases between. The V gene's germline CDR1 is SGHKS and CDR2 YYEKEE (reference sequence). The CDR3 spells CASSLGSLTDTQYF. For the CDR3, the DNA is TGTGCCAGCAGCTTGGGTAGTCTCACAGATACGCAGTATTTT.

This clone was observed a few times. This rearrangement joins TRBV2 to TRBJ2-2; TRBD2 is a possible D gene (5 bases). CDR3 length equals 14 residues. CDR1 and CDR2 from the germline V gene are SNHLY and FYNNEI. V dropped 7 bases and J dropped 8 bases, with 17 bases sitting between them. For the CDR3, the DNA is TGTGCCAGCACCCCGCCACTAGGGTCTGGGGAGCTGTTTTTT. The encoded protein is CASTPPLGSGELFF.

This clone was detected once. The gene calls are TRBV5-6 and TRBJ2-5; tentatively, D is TRBD2 (6 bases). CDR1 is SGHDT, CDR2 YYEEEE, per germline. Trimming left V 1 base short and J 1 base short, with 17 bases between. The CDR3 is made up of 17 amino acids. The CDR3 loop is CASSLYPGVEGQETQYF. In DNA form, the CDR3 reads TGTGCCAGCAGCTTGTACCCGGGAGTCGAGGGCCAAGAGACCCAGTACTTC.

This clone was seen only a few times. V usage is TRBV6-6 and J usage is TRBJ2-1; 7 bases are shared with TRBD1. J was trimmed by 0 bases and V by 8 bases; bases with no gene match: 7. This CDR3 comprises 15 residues. Germline V lookup: CDR1 MNHNY, CDR2 SVGAGI (reference sequence). The CDR3 loop reads CASGRGLGSYNEQFF. CDR3 DNA: TGTGCCAGCGGAAGGGGGCTGGGCTCCTACAATGAGCAGTTCTTC.

The J gene is TRBJ2-7, the V gene TRBV7-3; TRBD1 matches at 7 bases. The germline gives CDR1 SGHTA, CDR2 FQGTGA. Trimming cost V 5 bases and J 3 bases; bases outside gene matches: 10. There are 15 residues in the CDR3. The CDR3 is CASSIGTEDFYEQYF. The CDR3 DNA sequence: TGTGCCAGCAGCATAGGGACAGAAGATTTCTACGAGCAGTACTTC.

The CDR3 sequence: CASSAGLTDTQYF. CDR3 nucleotides: TGTGCCAGCAGTGCTGGGCTAACAGATACGCAGTATTTT. V usage is TRBV25-1 and J usage is TRBJ2-3; D is undetermined. Trimming removed 4 bases from V and 3 bases from J, with 8 bases in between. The CDR3 spans 13 residues. Germline CDR1 MGHDK, CDR2 SYGVNS.

The genes are TRBV5-4 and TRBJ2-7; 10 bases are a match to TRBD1. Trimming at V came to 4 bases and at J to 0 bases, leaving 4 bases not matched to a gene. The CDR3 contains 15 residues. Germline V CDR1 and CDR2: SGHNT, YYREEE (reference sequence). Written as DNA, the CDR3 is TGTGCCAGCAGCGCCCGGGACAGGGGCTCCTACGAGCAGTACTTC. Translation gives CASSARDRGSYEQYF.